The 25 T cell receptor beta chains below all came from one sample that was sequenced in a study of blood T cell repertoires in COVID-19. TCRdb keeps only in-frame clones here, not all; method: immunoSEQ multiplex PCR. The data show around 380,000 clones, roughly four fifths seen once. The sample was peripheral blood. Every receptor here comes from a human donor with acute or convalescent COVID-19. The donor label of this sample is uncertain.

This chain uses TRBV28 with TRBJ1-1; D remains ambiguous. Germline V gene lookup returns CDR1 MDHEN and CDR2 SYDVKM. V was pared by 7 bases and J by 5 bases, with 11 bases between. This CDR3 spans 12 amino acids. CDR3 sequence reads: CASNGVVTEAFF. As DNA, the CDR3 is TGTGCCAGCAACGGGGTGGTAACTGAAGCTTTCTTT.

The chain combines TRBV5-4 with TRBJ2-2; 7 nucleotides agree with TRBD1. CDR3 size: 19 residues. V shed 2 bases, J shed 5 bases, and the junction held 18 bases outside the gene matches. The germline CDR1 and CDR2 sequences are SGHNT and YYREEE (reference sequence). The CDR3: CASSLPYDSDRAGTGELFF. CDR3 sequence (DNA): TGTGCCAGCAGCTTACCGTACGATTCTGACAGGGCTGGGACCGGGGAGCTGTTTTTT.

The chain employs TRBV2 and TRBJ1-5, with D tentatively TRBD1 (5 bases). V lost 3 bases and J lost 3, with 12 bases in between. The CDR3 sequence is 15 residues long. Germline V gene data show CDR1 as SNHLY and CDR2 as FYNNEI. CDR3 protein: CASSDAGEANQPQHF. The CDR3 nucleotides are TGTGCCAGCAGTGACGCGGGGGAGGCCAATCAGCCCCAGCATTTT.

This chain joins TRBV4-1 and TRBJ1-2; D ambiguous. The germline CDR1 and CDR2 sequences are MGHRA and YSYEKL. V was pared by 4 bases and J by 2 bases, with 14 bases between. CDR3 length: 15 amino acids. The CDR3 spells CASSRTDRLNYGYTF. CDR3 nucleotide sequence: TGCGCCAGCAGCCGTACAGACCGACTAAACTATGGCTACACCTTC.

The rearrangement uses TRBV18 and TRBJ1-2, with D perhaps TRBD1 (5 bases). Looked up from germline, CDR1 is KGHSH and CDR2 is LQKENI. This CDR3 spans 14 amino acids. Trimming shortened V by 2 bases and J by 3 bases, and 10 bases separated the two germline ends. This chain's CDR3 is CASSPIGGYYGYTF. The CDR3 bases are TGTGCCAGCTCACCAATCGGGGGGTACTATGGCTACACCTTC.

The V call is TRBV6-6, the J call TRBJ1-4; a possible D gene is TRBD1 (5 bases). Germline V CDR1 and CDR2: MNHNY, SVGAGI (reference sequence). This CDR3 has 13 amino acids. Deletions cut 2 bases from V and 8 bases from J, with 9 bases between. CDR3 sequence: CASSYQGGEKLFF. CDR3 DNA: TGTGCCAGCAGTTACCAGGGCGGAGAAAAACTGTTTTTT.

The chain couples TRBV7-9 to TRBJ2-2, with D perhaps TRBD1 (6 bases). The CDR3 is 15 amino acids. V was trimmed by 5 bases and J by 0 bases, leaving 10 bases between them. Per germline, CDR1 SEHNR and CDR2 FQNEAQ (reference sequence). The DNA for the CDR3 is TGTGCCAGCAGCCAAGGACAGCCGAACACCGGGGAGCTGTTTTTT. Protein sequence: CASSQGQPNTGELFF.

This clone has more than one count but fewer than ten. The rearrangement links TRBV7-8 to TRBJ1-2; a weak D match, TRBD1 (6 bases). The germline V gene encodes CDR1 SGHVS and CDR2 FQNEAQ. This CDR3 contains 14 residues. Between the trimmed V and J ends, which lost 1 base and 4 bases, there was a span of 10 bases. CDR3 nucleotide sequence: TGTGCCAGCAGCTTAGACAGGGCTCGCTATGGCTACACCTTC. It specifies CASSLDRARYGYTF.

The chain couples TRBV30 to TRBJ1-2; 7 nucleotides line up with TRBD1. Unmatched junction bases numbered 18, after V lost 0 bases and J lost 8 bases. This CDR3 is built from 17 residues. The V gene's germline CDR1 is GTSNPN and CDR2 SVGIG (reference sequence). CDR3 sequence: CAWSVQGTDLLRAGYTF. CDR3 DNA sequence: TGTGCCTGGAGTGTCCAAGGGACAGATTTACTTCGGGCGGGCTACACCTTC.

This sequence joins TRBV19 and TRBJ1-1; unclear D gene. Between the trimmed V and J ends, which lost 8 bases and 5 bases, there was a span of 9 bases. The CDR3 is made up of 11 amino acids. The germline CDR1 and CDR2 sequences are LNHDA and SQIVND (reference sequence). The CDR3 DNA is TGTGCCAGTCGAGGCGTTACTGAAGCTTTCTTT. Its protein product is CASRGVTEAFF.

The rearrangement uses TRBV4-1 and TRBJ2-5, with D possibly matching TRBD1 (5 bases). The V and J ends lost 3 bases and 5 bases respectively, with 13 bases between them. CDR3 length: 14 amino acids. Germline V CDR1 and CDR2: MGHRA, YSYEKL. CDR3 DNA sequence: TGCGCCAGCAGCCACCCAGCTAGGGGTGAGACCCAGTACTTC. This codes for CASSHPARGETQYF.

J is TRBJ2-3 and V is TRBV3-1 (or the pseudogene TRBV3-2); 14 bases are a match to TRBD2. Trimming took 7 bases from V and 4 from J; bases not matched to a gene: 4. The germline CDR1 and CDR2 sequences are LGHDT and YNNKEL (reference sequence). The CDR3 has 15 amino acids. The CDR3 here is CASTLTSGRADTQYF. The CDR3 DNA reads TGTGCCAGCACCCTGACTAGCGGGAGGGCAGATACGCAGTATTTT.

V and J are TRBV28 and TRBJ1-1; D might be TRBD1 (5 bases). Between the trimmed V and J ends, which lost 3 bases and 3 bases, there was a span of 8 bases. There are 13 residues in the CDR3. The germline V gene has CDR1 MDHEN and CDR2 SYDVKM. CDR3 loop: CASSFDRDTEAFF. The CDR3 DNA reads TGTGCCAGCAGTTTCGACAGAGACACTGAAGCTTTCTTT.

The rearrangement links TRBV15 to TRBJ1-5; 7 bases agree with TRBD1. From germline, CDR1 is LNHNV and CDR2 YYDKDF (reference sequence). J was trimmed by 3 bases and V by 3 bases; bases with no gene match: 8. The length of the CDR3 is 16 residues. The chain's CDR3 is CATSSNTGDFNQPQHF. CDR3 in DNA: TGTGCCACCAGCAGCAACACAGGGGATTTCAATCAGCCCCAGCATTTT.

CDR3: CASSVLAGRYNEQFF. CDR3 in DNA: TGTGCCAGCAGCGTTCTAGCGGGGCGCTACAATGAGCAGTTCTTC. The V and J genes are TRBV9 and TRBJ2-1; TRBD2 aligns across 9 bases. Germline loops: CDR1 SGDLS, CDR2 YYNGEE. V lost 2 bases to trimming and J lost 3 bases; unmatched junction nucleotides: 3. There are 15 residues in the CDR3.

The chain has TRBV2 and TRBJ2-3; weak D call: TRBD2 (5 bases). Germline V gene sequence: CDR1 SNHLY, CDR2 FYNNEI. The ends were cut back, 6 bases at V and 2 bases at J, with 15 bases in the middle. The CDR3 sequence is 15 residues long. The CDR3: CASRTSSVHTDTQYF. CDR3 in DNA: TGTGCCAGCAGGACGAGTAGCGTCCACACAGATACGCAGTATTTT.

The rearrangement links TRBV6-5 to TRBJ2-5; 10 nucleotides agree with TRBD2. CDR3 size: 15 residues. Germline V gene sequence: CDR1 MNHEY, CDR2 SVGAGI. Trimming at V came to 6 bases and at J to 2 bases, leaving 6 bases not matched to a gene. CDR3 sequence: CASRVAGGYQETQYF. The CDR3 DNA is TGTGCCAGCAGAGTAGCGGGGGGATATCAAGAGACCCAGTACTTC.

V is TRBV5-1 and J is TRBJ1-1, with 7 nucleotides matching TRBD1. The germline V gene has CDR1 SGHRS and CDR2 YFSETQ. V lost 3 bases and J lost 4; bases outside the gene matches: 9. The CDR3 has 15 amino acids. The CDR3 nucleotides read TGCGCCAGCAGCTCGAGGGGGCTAAGGGGCACTGAAGCTTTCTTT. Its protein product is CASSSRGLRGTEAFF.

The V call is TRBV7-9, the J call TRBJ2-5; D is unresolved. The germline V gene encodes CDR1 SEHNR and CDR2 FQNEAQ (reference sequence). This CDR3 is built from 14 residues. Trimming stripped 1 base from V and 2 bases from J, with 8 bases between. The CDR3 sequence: CASSLVLDQETQYF. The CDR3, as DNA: TGTGCCAGCAGCTTAGTCCTAGATCAAGAGACCCAGTACTTC.

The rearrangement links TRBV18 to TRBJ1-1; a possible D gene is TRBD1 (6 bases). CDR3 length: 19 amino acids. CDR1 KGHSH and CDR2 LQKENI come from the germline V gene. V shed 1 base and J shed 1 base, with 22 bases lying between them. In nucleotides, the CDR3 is TGTGCCAGCTCACCACAGTTACGGGGAAGAAGGGGGTCGAACACTGAAGCTTTCTTT. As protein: CASSPQLRGRRGSNTEAFF. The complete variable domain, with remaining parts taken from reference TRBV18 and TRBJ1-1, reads NAGVMQNPRHLVRRRGQEARLRCSPMKGHSHVYWYRQLPEEGLKFMVYLQKENIIDESGMPKERFSAEFPKEGPSILRIQQVVRGDSAAYFCASSPQLRGRRGSNTEAFFGQGTRLTVV.

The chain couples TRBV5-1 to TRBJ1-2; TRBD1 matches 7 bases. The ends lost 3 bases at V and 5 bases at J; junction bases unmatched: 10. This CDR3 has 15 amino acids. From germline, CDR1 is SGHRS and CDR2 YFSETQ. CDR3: CASSSHDRAEYGYTF. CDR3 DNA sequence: TGCGCCAGCAGCTCCCACGACAGGGCGGAGTATGGCTACACCTTC. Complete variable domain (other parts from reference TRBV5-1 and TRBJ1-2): KAGVTQTPRYLIKTRGQQVTLSCSPISGHRSVSWYQQTPGQGLQFLFEYFSETQRNKGNFPGRFSGRQFSNSRSEMNVSTLELGDSALYLCASSSHDRAEYGYTFGSGTRLTVV.

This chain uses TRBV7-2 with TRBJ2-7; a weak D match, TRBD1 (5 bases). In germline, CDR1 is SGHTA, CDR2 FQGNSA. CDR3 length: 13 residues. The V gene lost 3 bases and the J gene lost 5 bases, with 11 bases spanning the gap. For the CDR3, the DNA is TGTGCCAGCAGCTTGATCCAGGGCCACGAGCAGTACTTC. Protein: CASSLIQGHEQYF.

For the CDR3, the DNA is TGTGCCAGCAGCCGCAGGGTTAACTATGGCTACACCTTC. It specifies CASSRRVNYGYTF. J is TRBJ1-2 and V is TRBV14; TRBD1 might be the D (5 bases). V dropped 4 bases and J dropped 1 base, with 7 bases sitting between them. CDR3 length: 13 amino acids. Germline CDR1 is SGHDN and CDR2 is FVKESK.

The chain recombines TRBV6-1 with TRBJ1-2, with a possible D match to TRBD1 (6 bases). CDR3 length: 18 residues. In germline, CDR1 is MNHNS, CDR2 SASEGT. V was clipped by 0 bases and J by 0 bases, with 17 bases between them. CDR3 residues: CASSEAGAYRISNYGYTF. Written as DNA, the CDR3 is TGTGCCAGCAGTGAAGCGGGGGCTTACAGGATATCTAACTATGGCTACACCTTC.

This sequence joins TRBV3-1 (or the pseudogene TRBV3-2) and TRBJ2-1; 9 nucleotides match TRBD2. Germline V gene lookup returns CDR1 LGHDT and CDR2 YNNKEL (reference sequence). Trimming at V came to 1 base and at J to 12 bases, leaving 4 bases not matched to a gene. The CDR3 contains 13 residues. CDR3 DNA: TGTGCCAGCAGCCAAGTGAGACTAGCGGTGCAGTTCTTC. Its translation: CASSQVRLAVQFF.